This is a list of T cell receptor beta chains from one sample in a study of T cells in Graves' hyperthyroidism and ophthalmopathy. MiXCR, applied by TCRdb to the multiplex PCR reads, yields one record per CDR3 protein. The data hold around 400,000 distinct CDR3 sequences, with nearly 15% observed a single time. Sequences were obtained from blood. The receptors were gathered from an older woman with Graves' ophthalmopathy. Both conserved end residues are part of each CDR3. A D gene is named only where the DNA matches it firmly. For some rows the clone size is stated as once, few or many, or as a class when expanded; others skip it.

cdr3_length: 14
d_call: NA
clone_size: many
j_call: TRBJ2-1
v_call: TRBV10-3
cdr3_nt: TGTGCCATCAGTGATGGGGGGAAATCAAATGAGCAGTTCTTC
cdr3_aa: CAISDGGKSNEQFF

cdr3_length: 14
d_call: NA
clone_size: many
j_call: TRBJ2-7
v_call: TRBV14
cdr3_nt: TGTGCCAGCAGCCAAGAGGCCTTTGAGGGGGAGCAGTACTTC
cdr3_aa: CASSQEAFEGEQYF

cdr3_length: 14
d_call: NA
clone_size: many
j_call: TRBJ1-1
v_call: TRBV7-2
cdr3_nt: TGTGCCAGCAGCTTAGCGAGGGGTCGCACTGAAGCTTTCTTT
cdr3_aa: CASSLARGRTEAFF

cdr3_length: 13
d_call: NA
clone_size: many
j_call: TRBJ1-6
v_call: TRBV2
cdr3_nt: TGTGCCAGCAGTGTGGCAGCCAATGGACCCCTCCACTTT
cdr3_aa: CASSVAANGPLHF

cdr3_length: 14
d_call: TRBD1
clone_size: few
j_call: TRBJ2-4
v_call: TRBV5-5
cdr3_nt: TGTGCCAGCAGCAGGCCGGGACAGAAAAACATTCAGTACTTC
cdr3_aa: CASSRPGQKNIQYF

cdr3_length: 17
d_call: TRBD2
clone_size: NA
j_call: TRBJ2-3
v_call: TRBV7-9
cdr3_nt: TGTGCCAGCAGCTTCGGGACTAGCGCTCTAGGGACAGATACGCAGTATTTT
cdr3_aa: CASSFGTSALGTDTQYF

cdr3_length: 15
d_call: TRBD1
clone_size: many
j_call: TRBJ2-7
v_call: TRBV28
cdr3_nt: TGTGCCAGCAGCTCCTTGGGACAGGGGACTTACGAGCAGTACTTC
cdr3_aa: CASSSLGQGTYEQYF

cdr3_length: 13
d_call: NA
clone_size: NA
j_call: TRBJ1-4
v_call: TRBV27
cdr3_nt: TGTGCCAGCAGGCCTCGGGACGCCGAAAAACTGTTTTTT
cdr3_aa: CASRPRDAEKLFF

cdr3_length: 15
d_call: TRBD1
clone_size: many
j_call: TRBJ2-7
v_call: TRBV5-1
cdr3_nt: TGCGCCAGCAGCCGACAGGGGGCAGGAATCCACGAGCAGTACTTC
cdr3_aa: CASSRQGAGIHEQYF

cdr3_length: 13
d_call: NA
clone_size: NA
j_call: TRBJ2-3
v_call: TRBV9
cdr3_nt: TGTGCCAGCAGCGGAGGTGCGGGCGATACGCAGTATTTT
cdr3_aa: CASSGGAGDTQYF

cdr3_length: 15
d_call: NA
clone_size: many
j_call: TRBJ1-1
v_call: TRBV28
cdr3_nt: TGTGCCAGCAGTCAGCCAGGTTCAGGGTACACTGAAGCTTTCTTT
cdr3_aa: CASSQPGSGYTEAFF

cdr3_length: 11
d_call: NA
clone_size: many
j_call: TRBJ2-7
v_call: TRBV12-3/TRBV12-4
cdr3_nt: TGTGCCAGCAGGTCCGACTACGAGCAGTACTTC
cdr3_aa: CASRSDYEQYF

cdr3_length: 13
d_call: TRBD1
clone_size: many
j_call: TRBJ1-2
v_call: TRBV30
cdr3_nt: TGTGCCTGCCGCCGGGACAGGGGGTATGGCTACACCTTC
cdr3_aa: CACRRDRGYGYTF

cdr3_length: 14
d_call: NA
clone_size: many
j_call: TRBJ1-4
v_call: TRBV28
cdr3_nt: TGTGCCAGCAGACCTTCAGGGGTCGAGGAAAAACTGTTTTTT
cdr3_aa: CASRPSGVEEKLFF

cdr3_length: 11
d_call: TRBD2
clone_size: NA
j_call: TRBJ2-1
v_call: TRBV2
cdr3_nt: TGTGCCAGCAGTCAGCGGGAAGAGCAGTTCTTC
cdr3_aa: CASSQREEQFF

cdr3_length: 13
d_call: NA
clone_size: NA
j_call: TRBJ1-3
v_call: TRBV9
cdr3_nt: TGTGCCAGCAGTGAAGGCCGGGGAAACACCATATATTTT
cdr3_aa: CASSEGRGNTIYF

cdr3_length: 16
d_call: TRBD2
clone_size: many
j_call: TRBJ2-1
v_call: TRBV7-3
cdr3_nt: TGTGCCAGCAGCTTAACGGGCGCGGGAGGGCCCAATGAGCAGTTCTTC
cdr3_aa: CASSLTGAGGPNEQFF